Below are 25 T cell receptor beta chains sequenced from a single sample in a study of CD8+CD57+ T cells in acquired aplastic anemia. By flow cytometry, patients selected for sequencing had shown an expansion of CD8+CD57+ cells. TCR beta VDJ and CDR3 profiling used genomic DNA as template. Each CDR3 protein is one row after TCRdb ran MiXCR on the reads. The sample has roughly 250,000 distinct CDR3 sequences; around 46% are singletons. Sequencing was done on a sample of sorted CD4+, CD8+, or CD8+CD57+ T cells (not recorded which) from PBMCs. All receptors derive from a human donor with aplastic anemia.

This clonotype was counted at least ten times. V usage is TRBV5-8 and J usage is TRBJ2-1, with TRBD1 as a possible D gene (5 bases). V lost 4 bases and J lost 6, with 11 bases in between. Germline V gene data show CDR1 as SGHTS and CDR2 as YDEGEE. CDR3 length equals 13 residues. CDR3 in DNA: TGTGCCAGCAGCGCCGACAGAAGCAATGAGCAGTTCTTC. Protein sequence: CASSADRSNEQFF.

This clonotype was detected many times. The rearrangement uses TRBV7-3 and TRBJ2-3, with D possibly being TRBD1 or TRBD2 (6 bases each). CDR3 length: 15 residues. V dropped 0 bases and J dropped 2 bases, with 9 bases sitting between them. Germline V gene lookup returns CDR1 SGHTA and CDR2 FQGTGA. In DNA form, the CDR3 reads TGTGCCAGCAGCTTAACAGGGGGGTACACAGATACGCAGTATTTT. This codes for CASSLTGGYTDTQYF.

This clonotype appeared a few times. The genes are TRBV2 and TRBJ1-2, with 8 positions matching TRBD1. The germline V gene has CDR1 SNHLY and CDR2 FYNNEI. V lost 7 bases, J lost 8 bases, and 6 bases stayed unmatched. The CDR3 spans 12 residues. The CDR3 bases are TGTGCCAGCAAAGGACAGGGCTACGGCTACACCTTC. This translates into CASKGQGYGYTF.

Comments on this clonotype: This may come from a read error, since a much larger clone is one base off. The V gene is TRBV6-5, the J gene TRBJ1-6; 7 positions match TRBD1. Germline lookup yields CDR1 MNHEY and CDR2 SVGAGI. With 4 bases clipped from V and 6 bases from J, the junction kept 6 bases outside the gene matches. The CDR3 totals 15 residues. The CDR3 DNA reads TGTGCCAGCAGTTTACAGGGGACCTGTAATTCACCCCTCCACTTT. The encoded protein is CASSLQGTCNSPLHF.

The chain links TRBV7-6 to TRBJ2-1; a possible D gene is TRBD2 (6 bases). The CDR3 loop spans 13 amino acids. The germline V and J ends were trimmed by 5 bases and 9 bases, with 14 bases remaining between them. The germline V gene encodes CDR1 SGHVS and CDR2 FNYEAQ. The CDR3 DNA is TGTGCCAGCAGCCCGGAGCTAGCGACTGAGCAGTTCTTC. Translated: CASSPELATEQFF.

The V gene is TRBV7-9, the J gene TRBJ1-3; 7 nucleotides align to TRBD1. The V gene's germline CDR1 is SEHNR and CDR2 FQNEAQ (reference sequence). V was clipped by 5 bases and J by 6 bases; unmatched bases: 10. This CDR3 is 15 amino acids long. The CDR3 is CASSPTWDSLNTIYF. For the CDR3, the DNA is TGTGCCAGCAGCCCAACTTGGGACAGTCTAAACACCATATATTTT.

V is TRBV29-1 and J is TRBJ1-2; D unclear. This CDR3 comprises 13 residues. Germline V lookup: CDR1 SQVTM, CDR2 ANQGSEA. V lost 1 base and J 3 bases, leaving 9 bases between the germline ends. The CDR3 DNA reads TGCAGCGTTGAAGGGGAGGGTTACTATGGCTACACCTTC. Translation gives CSVEGEGYYGYTF.

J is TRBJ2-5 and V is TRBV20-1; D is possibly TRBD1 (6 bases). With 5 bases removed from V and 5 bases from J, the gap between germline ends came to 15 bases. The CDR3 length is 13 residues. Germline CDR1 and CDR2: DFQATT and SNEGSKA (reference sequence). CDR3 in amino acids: CSASTGHLETQYF. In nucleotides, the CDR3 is TGCAGTGCTTCAACGGGACATTTGGAGACCCAGTACTTC.

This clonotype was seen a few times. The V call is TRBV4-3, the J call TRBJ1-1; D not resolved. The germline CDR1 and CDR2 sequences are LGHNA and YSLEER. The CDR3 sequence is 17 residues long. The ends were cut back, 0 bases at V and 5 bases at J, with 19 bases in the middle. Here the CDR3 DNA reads TGCGCCAGCAGCCAAGAATTTGCAGGTGGCTTTCTGACTGAAGCTTTCTTT. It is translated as CASSQEFAGGFLTEAFF.

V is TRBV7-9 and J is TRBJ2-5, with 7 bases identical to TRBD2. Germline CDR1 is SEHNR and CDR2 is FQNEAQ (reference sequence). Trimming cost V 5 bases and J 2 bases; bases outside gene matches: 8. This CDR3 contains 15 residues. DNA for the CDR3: TGTGCCAGCAGCCAGGCCGGGACTACACAAGAGACCCAGTACTTC. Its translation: CASSQAGTTQETQYF.

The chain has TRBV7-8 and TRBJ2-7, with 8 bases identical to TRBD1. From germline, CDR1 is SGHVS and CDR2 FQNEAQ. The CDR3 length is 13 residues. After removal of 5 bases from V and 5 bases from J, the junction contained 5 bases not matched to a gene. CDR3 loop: CASSRETGDEQYF. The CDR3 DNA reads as TGTGCCAGCAGCAGAGAGACAGGGGACGAGCAGTACTTC.

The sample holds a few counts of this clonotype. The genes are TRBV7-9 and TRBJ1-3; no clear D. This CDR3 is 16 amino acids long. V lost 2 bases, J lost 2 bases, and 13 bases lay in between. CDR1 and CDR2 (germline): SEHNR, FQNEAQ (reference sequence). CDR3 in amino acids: CASSLWLGRAGNTIYF. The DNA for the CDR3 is TGTGCCAGCAGCTTATGGTTAGGGAGAGCTGGAAACACCATATATTTT.

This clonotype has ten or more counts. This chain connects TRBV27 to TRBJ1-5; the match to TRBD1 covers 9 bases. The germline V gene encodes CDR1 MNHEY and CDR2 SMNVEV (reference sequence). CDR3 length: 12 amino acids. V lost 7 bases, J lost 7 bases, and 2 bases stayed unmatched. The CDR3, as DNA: TGTGCCAGCACTACAGGGGGCCAGCCCCAGCATTTT. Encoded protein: CASTTGGQPQHF.

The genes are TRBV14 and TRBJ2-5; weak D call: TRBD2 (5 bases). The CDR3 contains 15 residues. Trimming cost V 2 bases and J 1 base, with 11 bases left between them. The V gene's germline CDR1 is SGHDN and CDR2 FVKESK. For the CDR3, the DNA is TGTGCCAGCAGCCAAAAGAGCGGAGGCCAAGAGACCCAGTACTTC. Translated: CASSQKSGGQETQYF. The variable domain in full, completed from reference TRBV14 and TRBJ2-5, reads EAGVTQFPSHSVIEKGQTVTLRCDPISGHDNLYWYRRVMGKEIKFLLHFVKESKQDESGMPNNRFLAERTGGTYSTLKVQPAELEDSGVYFCASSQKSGGQETQYFGPGTRLLVL.

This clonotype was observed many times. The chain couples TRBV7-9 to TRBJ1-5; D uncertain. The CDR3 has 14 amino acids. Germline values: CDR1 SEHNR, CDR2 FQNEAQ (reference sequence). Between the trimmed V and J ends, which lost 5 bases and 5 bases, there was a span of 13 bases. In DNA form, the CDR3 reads TGTGCCAGCAGCCTATCGTCTAGAGATCAGCCCCAGCATTTT. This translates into CASSLSSRDQPQHF.

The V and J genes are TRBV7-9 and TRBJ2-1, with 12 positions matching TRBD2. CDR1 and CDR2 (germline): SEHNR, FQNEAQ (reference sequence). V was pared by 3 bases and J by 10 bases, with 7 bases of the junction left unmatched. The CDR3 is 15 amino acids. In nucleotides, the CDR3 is TGTGCCAGCAGCTTGGGACTAGCGGGCTCCTACGAGCAGTTCTTC. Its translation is CASSLGLAGSYEQFF.

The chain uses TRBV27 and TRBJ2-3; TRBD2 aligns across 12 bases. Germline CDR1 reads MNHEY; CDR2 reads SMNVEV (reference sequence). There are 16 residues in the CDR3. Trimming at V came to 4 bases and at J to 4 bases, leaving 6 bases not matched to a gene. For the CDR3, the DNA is TGTGCCAGCAGTTCATCTAGCGGGAGGGTAGCAGATACGCAGTATTTT. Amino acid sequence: CASSSSSGRVADTQYF.

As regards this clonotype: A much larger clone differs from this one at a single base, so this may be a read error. CDR3: CASSDPRQGYTEAFF. The DNA of the CDR3 is TGTGCCAGCAGTGACCCAAGACAGGGCTACACTGAAGCTTTCTTT. The chain uses TRBV6-1 and TRBJ1-1, with 7 bases that match TRBD1. The germline V gene encodes CDR1 MNHNS and CDR2 SASEGT. The trim removed 3 bases at V and 3 bases at J, leaving 7 bases unmatched. This CDR3 is 15 amino acids long.

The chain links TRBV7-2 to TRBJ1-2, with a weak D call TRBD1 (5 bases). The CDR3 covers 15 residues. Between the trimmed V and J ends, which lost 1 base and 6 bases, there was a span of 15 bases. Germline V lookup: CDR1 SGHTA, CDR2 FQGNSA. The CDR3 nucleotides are TGTGCCAGCAGCTTAGTTGGATTGGGACTGAATGGCTACACCTTC. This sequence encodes CASSLVGLGLNGYTF.

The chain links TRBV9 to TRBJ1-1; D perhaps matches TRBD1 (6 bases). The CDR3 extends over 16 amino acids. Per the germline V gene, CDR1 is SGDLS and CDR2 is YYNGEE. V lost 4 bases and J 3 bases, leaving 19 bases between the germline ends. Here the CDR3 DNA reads TGTGCCAGCAGCTTAGTTTTAGGGGGGGTTTACACTGAAGCTTTCTTT. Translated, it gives CASSLVLGGVYTEAFF.

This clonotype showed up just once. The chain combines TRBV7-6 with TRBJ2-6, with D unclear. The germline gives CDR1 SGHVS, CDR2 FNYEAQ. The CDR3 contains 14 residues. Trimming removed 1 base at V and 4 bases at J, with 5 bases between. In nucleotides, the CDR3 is TGTGCCAGCAGCTTAGTTCAGGGGGCCAACGTCCTGACTTTC. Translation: CASSLVQGANVLTF. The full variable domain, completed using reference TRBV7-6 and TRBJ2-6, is GAGVSQSPRYKVTKRGQDVALRCDPISGHVSLYWYRQALGQGPEFLTYFNYEAQQDKSGLPNDRFSAERPEGSISTLTIQRTEQRDSAMYRCASSLVQGANVLTFGAGSRLTVL.

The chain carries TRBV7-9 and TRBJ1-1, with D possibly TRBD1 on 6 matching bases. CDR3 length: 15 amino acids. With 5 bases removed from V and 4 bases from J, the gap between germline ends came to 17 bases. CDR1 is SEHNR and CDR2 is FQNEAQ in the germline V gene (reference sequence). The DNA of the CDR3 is TGTGCCAGCAGCCAGGATGGACAGACGAGCACTGAAGCTTTCTTT. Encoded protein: CASSQDGQTSTEAFF.

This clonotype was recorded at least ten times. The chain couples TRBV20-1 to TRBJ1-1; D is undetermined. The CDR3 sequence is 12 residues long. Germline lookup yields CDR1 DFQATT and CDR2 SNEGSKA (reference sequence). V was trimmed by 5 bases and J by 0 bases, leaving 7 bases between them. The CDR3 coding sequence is TGCAGTGCTTTCAGACTGAACACTGAAGCTTTCTTT. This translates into CSAFRLNTEAFF.

The CDR3 DNA reads TGTGCCAGCAGCCCCCGACATGCCTACGAGCAGTACTTC. This gives the protein CASSPRHAYEQYF. The chain is built from TRBV2 and TRBJ2-7; no clear D gene. This CDR3 contains 13 residues. Germline assignment: CDR1 SNHLY and CDR2 FYNNEI. Trimming pared 6 bases from V and 2 bases from J, leaving 11 bases between.

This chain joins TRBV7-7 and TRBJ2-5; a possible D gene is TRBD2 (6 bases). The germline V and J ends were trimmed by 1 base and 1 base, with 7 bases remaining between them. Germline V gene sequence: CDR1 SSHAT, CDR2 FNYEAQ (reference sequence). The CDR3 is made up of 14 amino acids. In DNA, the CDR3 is TGTGCCAGCAGCTTAGAGGGAGGCCAAGAGACCCAGTACTTC. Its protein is CASSLEGGQETQYF.